This T cell receptor (beta chain) stems from a study of T cells in Graves' hyperthyroidism and ophthalmopathy. In germline, CDR1 is MDHEN, CDR2 SYDVKM. CDR3 length: 17 amino acids. Unmatched junction bases numbered 5, after V lost 0 bases and J lost 0 bases. This clonotype has ten or more counts. Diagnostic assessment was based on clinical symptoms, serum thyroxine and TRAb, thyroid ultrasound and orbital computed tomography. TCR beta CDR3 regions were amplified from RNA. Using the HTBI primer set, a first-round RT-PCR was run on the TCR CDR3. From the multiplex PCR reads, TCRdb called clonotypes with MiXCR, one entry per CDR3 protein. The sample includes fewer than 650,000 distinct CDR3 sequences, around 13% of them seen just once.

The sequencing input was blood. V is TRBV28 and J is TRBJ1-5; 7 bases agree with TRBD1. This TCR derives from a woman aged 25 to 45 with Graves' hyperthyroidism that later progressed to Graves' ophthalmopathy. The CDR3, as DNA: TGTGCCAGCAGTTTATGGGGACAGCTAAATAGCAATCAGCCCCAGCATTTT. This codes for CASSLWGQLNSNQPQHF.